The 19 T cell receptor beta chains presented below share a single source sample, sequenced in a study of cytomegalovirus exposure and HLA in healthy donors. Both 60 Vbeta primers and 13 Jbeta primers went into the PCR. Produced via immunoSEQ multiplex PCR; TCRdb's table is partial and in-frame only. Of 85,000 to 100,000 clones in the sample, more than 60% were seen once. Sequencing was done on a sample of PBMCs. These receptors all stem from a man between 50 and 59 years old in good health and CMV-seropositive.

The chain carries TRBV5-6 and TRBJ2-1; the match to TRBD1 covers 8 bases. The germline V gene has CDR1 SGHDT and CDR2 YYEEEE. This CDR3 contains 14 residues. The trim removed 0 bases at V and 7 bases at J, leaving 3 bases unmatched. The CDR3 region is CASSLGTGINEQFF. CDR3 bases: TGTGCCAGCAGCTTGGGGACAGGGATTAATGAGCAGTTCTTC.

The chain recombines TRBV7-3 with TRBJ2-1; 10 positions agree with TRBD1. The CDR3 covers 14 residues. J gave up 5 bases and V 5 bases, and 3 bases lay outside the gene matches. Germline V gene data show CDR1 as SGHTA and CDR2 as FQGTGA. The CDR3 loop reads CASSRDRGNNEQFF. The CDR3 DNA reads as TGTGCCAGCAGCCGGGACAGGGGAAACAATGAGCAGTTCTTC.

The chain recombines TRBV19 with TRBJ2-5, with 10 nucleotides matching TRBD1. Germline lookup yields CDR1 LNHDA and CDR2 SQIVND (reference sequence). Trimming took 5 bases from V and 4 from J; bases not matched to a gene: 10. There are 16 residues in the CDR3. CDR3 residues: CASSAVGQGSLETQYF. CDR3 coding DNA: TGTGCCAGTAGTGCCGTGGGACAGGGGAGTTTAGAGACCCAGTACTTC.

This clone was counted between two and nine times. The junction departs from germline at one end; a sequencing error may be responsible. The chain uses TRBV5-4 and TRBJ1-2; a possible D gene is TRBD1 (6 bases). Germline CDR1 SGHNT, CDR2 YYREEE (reference sequence). The CDR3 contains 17 residues. The CDR3 protein is CASSFGGAQGTNYGYPF. CDR3 sequence (DNA): TGTGCCAGCAGCTTCGGGGGGGCGCAGGGAACTAACTATGGCTACCCCTTC.

The CDR3 protein is CASSTGQTYYEQYF. CDR3 coding DNA: TGTGCCAGTAGTACGGGACAGACTTACTACGAGCAGTACTTC. The chain carries TRBV19 and TRBJ2-7; TRBD1 agrees at 7 bases. There are 14 residues in the CDR3. V was clipped by 4 bases and J by 3 bases; unmatched bases: 6. Germline values: CDR1 LNHDA, CDR2 SQIVND (reference sequence).

The J gene is TRBJ1-5, the V gene TRBV28; TRBD1 matches 8 bases. After removal of 6 bases from V and 12 bases from J, the junction contained 13 bases not matched to a gene. Germline V gene lookup returns CDR1 MDHEN and CDR2 SYDVKM. This CDR3 contains 14 residues. The CDR3 spells CASRTSGGGELQHF. In DNA, the CDR3 is TGTGCCAGCAGGACTTCAGGGGGCGGAGAGCTCCAGCATTTT.

This clone has just a few counts. The chain is built from TRBV7-2 and TRBJ2-7; TRBD2 aligns across 12 bases. Germline loops: CDR1 SGHTA, CDR2 FQGNSA. The V segment lost 1 base and the J segment 2 bases; nucleotides outside the gene matches: 6. The CDR3 sequence is 17 residues long. The CDR3 loop is CASSLGTSGALPYEQYF. The CDR3, as DNA: TGTGCCAGCAGCTTAGGGACTAGCGGGGCACTGCCCTACGAGCAGTACTTC.

The V gene is TRBV7-9, the J gene TRBJ2-6; 7 positions match TRBD2. This CDR3 spans 16 amino acids. Losses at the gene ends were 3 bases for V and 13 bases for J; bases not matched to a gene: 15. Germline CDR1 and CDR2: SEHNR and FQNEAQ (reference sequence). The CDR3 sequence is CASSFGGVLLAGVLTF. The DNA for the CDR3 is TGTGCCAGCAGCTTTGGGGGGGTTCTTCTCGCCGGGGTCCTGACTTTC.

This clone occurred once. The chain joins TRBV9 to TRBJ1-1, with 8 bases that match TRBD1. Germline V CDR1 and CDR2: SGDLS, YYNGEE. V lost 0 bases to trimming and J lost 2 bases; unmatched junction nucleotides: 6. The CDR3 extends over 16 amino acids. The CDR3 here is CASSVGHGTGNTEAFF. The CDR3 coding sequence is TGTGCCAGCAGCGTAGGTCATGGGACAGGAAACACTGAAGCTTTCTTT.

The chain couples TRBV7-6 to TRBJ2-7; 8 bases match TRBD1. With V trimmed by 5 bases and J by 7 bases, 10 bases remained unmatched. This CDR3 has 14 amino acids. Germline loops: CDR1 SGHVS, CDR2 FNYEAQ. The chain's CDR3 is CASSDGQGTGEQYF. CDR3 DNA: TGTGCCAGCAGCGACGGACAGGGTACAGGGGAGCAGTACTTC. Looking up the rest from reference TRBV7-6 and TRBJ2-7 gives the full variable domain: GAGVSQSPRYKVTKRGQDVALRCDPISGHVSLYWYRQALGQGPEFLTYFNYEAQQDKSGLPNDRFSAERPEGSISTLTIQRTEQRDSAMYRCASSDGQGTGEQYFGPGTRLTVT.

The V call is TRBV4-2, the J call TRBJ2-7; 7 bases match TRBD1. The CDR3 length is 12 residues. Germline lookup yields CDR1 LGHNA and CDR2 YNFKEQ. Trimming took 3 bases from V and 5 from J; bases not matched to a gene: 1. The CDR3 DNA follows: TGTGCCAGCAGCCAGGGGACAGACGAGCAGTACTTC. Residues: CASSQGTDEQYF.

Points on this clone: One junction end disagrees with the germline gene, perhaps due to a read error. This chain connects TRBV20-1 to TRBJ1-2; 8 nucleotides match TRBD1. The CDR3 spans 11 residues. Germline V gives CDR1 DFQATT, CDR2 SNEGSKA (reference sequence). CDR3 in amino acids: CKGAGGHGYPF. CDR3 DNA: TGCAAGGGGGCAGGGGGCCATGGCTACCCCTTC.

This clone was seen a handful of times. As DNA, the CDR3 is TGCAGCGTTTATACAACTAATGAAAAACTGTTTTTT. Encoded protein: CSVYTTNEKLFF. This chain connects TRBV29-1 to TRBJ1-4, with no clear D. The CDR3 spans 12 residues. Per germline, CDR1 SQVTM and CDR2 ANQGSEA. Deletions cut 5 bases from V and 0 bases from J, with 4 bases between.

The V gene is TRBV4-1, the J gene TRBJ1-2; a possible D gene is TRBD1 (6 bases). The CDR3 has 14 amino acids. Trimming took off 0 bases at V and 8 bases at J, with 13 bases between the two ends. Germline CDR1 MGHRA, CDR2 YSYEKL. The CDR3 sequence: CASSQDSGGQGYTF. For the CDR3, the DNA is TGCGCCAGCAGCCAAGATTCCGGGGGGCAGGGCTACACCTTC.

V usage is TRBV28 and J usage is TRBJ1-1, with D perhaps TRBD1 (5 bases). The CDR3 is made up of 12 amino acids. V lost 6 bases and J lost 7, with 12 bases in between. Germline V gene sequence: CDR1 MDHEN, CDR2 SYDVKM. The CDR3 spells CASRRDLLEAFF. CDR3 in DNA: TGTGCCAGCAGGAGGGACTTACTTGAAGCTTTCTTT. The whole variable domain, filled in from reference TRBV28 and TRBJ1-1, reads DVKVTQSSRYLVKRTGEKVFLECVQDMDHENMFWYRQDPGLGLRLIYFSYDVKMKEKGDIPEGYSVSREKKERFSLILESASTNQTSMYLCASRRDLLEAFFGQGTRLTVV.

In the case of this clone: The germline gene is not matched at one end of the junction; a read error may be the cause. The V and J genes are TRBV6-5 and TRBJ1-2; 7 positions agree with TRBD1. Per germline, CDR1 MNHEY and CDR2 SVGAGI. The CDR3 runs 15 residues. The CDR3 reads CASTSLRTGVDGYPF. The CDR3 DNA reads as TGTGCCAGCACCTCTCTCCGAACAGGGGTGGACGGCTACCCCTTC.

J is TRBJ1-5 and V is TRBV6-4, with D uncertain. Germline V gene sequence: CDR1 MRHNA, CDR2 SNTAGT. Trimming took 0 bases from V and 4 from J, leaving 10 bases between them. There are 15 residues in the CDR3. DNA for the CDR3: TGTGCCAGCAGTGACTCGAGGAACTCAAATCAGCCCCAGCATTTT. It specifies CASSDSRNSNQPQHF.

This clone was counted a few times. The rearrangement links TRBV28 to TRBJ1-2; D gene unclear. CDR1 MDHEN and CDR2 SYDVKM come from the germline V gene. Trimming took 3 bases from V and 5 from J, leaving 10 bases between them. The CDR3 runs 13 residues. The CDR3 region is CASSLSFVYGYTF. CDR3 sequence (DNA): TGTGCCAGCAGTTTGAGTTTCGTATATGGCTACACCTTC.

The chain links TRBV5-1 to TRBJ2-2, with 11 bases that match TRBD2. Unmatched junction bases numbered 1, after V lost 5 bases and J lost 4 bases. Germline CDR1 and CDR2: SGHRS and YFSETQ. The CDR3 covers 14 residues. In nucleotides, the CDR3 is TGCGCCAGCAGGGGACTAGCGGCCACCGGGGAGCTGTTTTTT. Translating gives CASRGLAATGELFF.